This T cell receptor (beta chain) was identified during a study of T cell clones after liver transplantation. Looking at the study overall: Graft-donor-reactive sequences were compared with third-party-reactive TCRbeta sequences from pre-transplant mixed lymphocyte reactions.

Data came from immunoSEQ multiplex PCR; TCRdb stores just in-frame clones and leaves some out. The table has some 50,000 clones, approximately 77% seen once. The input for sequencing was CD4+ T cells from blood, taken at the 22-month timepoint. This TCR was recovered from a human patient who received a liver transplant. These T cells may partly come from the graft donor.

In nucleotides, the CDR3 is TGTGCCAGCAGCAAAAGACAGGGCCGGGGGCAGCCCCAGCATTTT. Its protein is CASSKRQGRGQPQHF. The J gene is TRBJ1-5, the V gene TRBV7-6; 7 bases are shared with TRBD1. This CDR3 has 15 amino acids. The V and J ends lost 5 bases and 7 bases, in that order; junction bases with no gene match: 11. Germline CDR1 is SGHVS and CDR2 is FNYEAQ.